The T cell receptor beta chain described here comes from a study of Graves' ophthalmopathy and Graves' hyperthyroidism. Transcripts of RNA were the source for amplifying TCR beta CDR3 regions. RT-PCR in the first round used HTBI primers; a second-round multiplex PCR followed. TCRdb ran MiXCR on the multiplex PCR reads and lists one entry per CDR3 protein. The table shows 200,000 to 250,000 distinct CDR3 sequences, with roughly 21% occurring only once. This clonotype was recorded at least ten times. Its antigen is as yet unknown. Study findings and constraints: It was with about 71% sensitivity and 72% to 75% specificity that the model predicted ophthalmopathy progression.

For donors with ophthalmopathy, the disease showed moderate-to-severe activity, reached CAS ≥3 and NOSPECS ≥4, and had lasted under 3 months. No donor had other autoimmune disease, uncontrolled infection, pregnancy or lactation. The source of the PBMCs was more than 9.5 ml of fresh peripheral blood. Between the trimmed V and J ends, which lost 1 base and 8 bases, there was a span of 16 bases. The CDR3 has 15 amino acids. From germline, CDR1 is SGDLS and CDR2 YYNGEE. The V gene is TRBV9, the J gene TRBJ2-1, with a tentative D call TRBD2 (7 bases). Sequencing was done on a sample of peripheral blood. This TCR was recovered from a woman in her forties or fifties with Graves' ophthalmopathy. CDR3 in DNA: TGTGCCAGCAGCGTACCAGCGGCCGGGGGGCATGAGCAGTTCTTC. Amino acid sequence: CASSVPAAGGHEQFF.